One and the same sample provided the 27 T cell receptor beta chains below, sequenced in a study of preoperative IRX-2 immunotherapy in early breast cancer. The assay was immunoSEQ multiplex PCR, and TCRdb's table has in-frame clones only and misses some. The data hold approximately 24,000 clones, with over 85% observed a single time. Treatment meaning: preoperative locoregional IRX-2 cytokine immunotherapy. Sequences were derived from tumor tissue, sampled after IRX-2 immunotherapy. These receptors came from a human donor with breast cancer.

The genes are TRBV5-4 and TRBJ1-5; D might be TRBD1 (6 bases). The V end lost 4 bases, the J end lost 4 bases, and 15 bases lay between the germline ends. Germline CDR1 is SGHNT and CDR2 is YYREEE (reference sequence). This CDR3 comprises 15 residues. The chain's CDR3 is CASSQATGQNQPQHF. The CDR3, as DNA: TGTGCCAGCAGCCAAGCCACGGGACAAAATCAGCCCCAGCATTTT.

The chain is built from TRBV15 and TRBJ1-5; possible D gene TRBD1, 6 bases. V was pared by 1 base and J by 3 bases, with 13 bases between. This CDR3 is 16 amino acids long. In germline, CDR1 is LNHNV, CDR2 YYDKDF (reference sequence). The CDR3 is CATSRGDTRNNQPQHF. The DNA of the CDR3 is TGTGCCACCAGCAGAGGGGACACCCGAAACAATCAGCCCCAGCATTTT.

CDR3 in DNA: TGTGCCAGCAGCTTACCCTATGGCACCGGGGAGCTGTTTTTT. This sequence encodes CASSLPYGTGELFF. This chain connects TRBV5-6 to TRBJ2-2; D is unresolved. V gave up 2 bases and J gave up 4 bases, with 9 bases separating them. CDR1 and CDR2 (germline): SGHDT, YYEEEE. The CDR3 contains 14 residues.

The rearrangement uses TRBV27 and TRBJ2-3; the match to TRBD2 covers 10 bases. V shed 10 bases and J 4 bases; nucleotides not matched to a gene: 8. CDR1 and CDR2 (germline): MNHEY, SMNVEV (reference sequence). This CDR3 is built from 14 residues. Here the CDR3 reads CATLRLAGADTQYF. In DNA form, the CDR3 reads TGTGCCACCCTCCGTCTAGCGGGGGCAGATACGCAGTATTTT.

The chain employs TRBV9 and TRBJ1-2; no clear D gene. This CDR3 spans 14 amino acids. CDR1 SGDLS and CDR2 YYNGEE come from the germline V gene. V gave up 4 bases and J gave up 5 bases, with 15 bases separating them. The CDR3 DNA follows: TGTGCCAGCAGCCAAGACCCAGAAGGATATGGCTACACCTTC. Amino acid sequence: CASSQDPEGYGYTF.

The rearrangement uses TRBV4-2 and TRBJ2-1; 7 bases are shared with TRBD2. The CDR3 has 16 residues. Germline lookup yields CDR1 LGHNA and CDR2 YNFKEQ. The V gene end was trimmed by 1 base and the J gene end by 2 bases; junction bases not matched to a gene: 5. The CDR3 sequence: CASSQVGGGTYNEQFF. The CDR3 DNA reads as TGTGCCAGCAGCCAAGTCGGCGGGGGAACCTACAATGAGCAGTTCTTC.

The table lists this clone with a count of one. J is TRBJ1-1 and V is TRBV6-1; D not resolved. This CDR3 spans 14 amino acids. V was shortened by 6 bases and J by 1 base, with 12 bases between the two germline ends. The germline V gene has CDR1 MNHNS and CDR2 SASEGT. The CDR3 bases are TGTGCCAGCAGGTCGAACCCAGCGAACACTGAAGCTTTCTTT. It yields the protein CASRSNPANTEAFF.

The chain employs TRBV6-1 and TRBJ2-1; 9 bases are a match to TRBD1. This CDR3 comprises 15 residues. CDR1 and CDR2 from the germline V gene are MNHNS and SASEGT. V lost 6 bases to trimming and J lost 6 bases; unmatched junction nucleotides: 9. CDR3 amino acids: CASSRDRVVGNEQFF. The CDR3 region has the DNA TGTGCCAGCAGCCGGGACAGGGTAGTAGGCAATGAGCAGTTCTTC.

The chain couples TRBV5-1 to TRBJ2-3; weak D call: TRBD1 (6 bases). Trimming stripped 10 bases from V and 2 bases from J, with 17 bases between. There are 14 residues in the CDR3. Germline V gene data show CDR1 as SGHRS and CDR2 as YFSETQ. Written as DNA, the CDR3 is TGCGCCGGCTCGACATCAGGGGCCACAGATACGCAGTATTTT. It yields the protein CAGSTSGATDTQYF.

The J gene is TRBJ1-1, the V gene TRBV11-3, with TRBD1 matching over 10 bases. Looked up from germline, CDR1 is SGHNT and CDR2 is YENEEA. This CDR3 spans 15 amino acids. The trim removed 5 bases at V and 5 bases at J, leaving 8 bases unmatched. The CDR3 region is CASSRTGGVGTEAFF. The CDR3 DNA reads TGTGCCAGCAGCCGGACAGGGGGTGTGGGGACTGAAGCTTTCTTT.

The CDR3 loop is CASSMGPSGYGYTF. The CDR3 nucleotides read TGTGCCAGTAGTATGGGGCCGTCGGGGTATGGCTACACCTTC. The chain couples TRBV19 to TRBJ1-2; maybe TRBD1 (5 bases). With 3 bases removed from V and 5 bases from J, the gap between germline ends came to 13 bases. The CDR3 totals 14 residues. CDR1 LNHDA and CDR2 SQIVND come from the germline V gene (reference sequence).

This clone was observed once. The CDR3 DNA follows: TGCGCCAGCAGCCCAGATGGACCGGGGGGCTACACCTTC. This encodes CASSPDGPGGYTF. This chain uses TRBV4-1 with TRBJ1-2; D unresolved. Germline-derived CDR1 and CDR2 are MGHRA and YSYEKL. CDR3 length: 13 amino acids. V was clipped by 4 bases and J by 8 bases, with 14 bases between them.

The chain has TRBV6-1 and TRBJ2-1; D gene ambiguous. Trimming took 2 bases from V and 12 from J, leaving 14 bases between them. This CDR3 contains 13 residues. Germline V gene sequence: CDR1 MNHNS, CDR2 SASEGT. CDR3 sequence (DNA): TGTGCCAGCAGTGAATATGGGTGGCAAGTGCAGTTCTTC. It specifies CASSEYGWQVQFF.

J is TRBJ2-1 and V is TRBV6-5, with TRBD1 identical over 8 bases. The CDR3 totals 13 residues. With V trimmed by 5 bases and J by 7 bases, 4 bases remained unmatched. CDR1 MNHEY and CDR2 SVGAGI come from the germline V gene. The DNA of the CDR3 is TGTGCCAGCAGTCGGACAGGGCTAAATGAGCAGTTCTTC. Protein sequence: CASSRTGLNEQFF.

The CDR3 DNA reads TGTGCCAGCAAAACGACAGGGGGCGCCGATGGCTACACCTTC. This gives the protein CASKTTGGADGYTF. The J gene is TRBJ1-2, the V gene TRBV6-6; 10 positions match TRBD1. This CDR3 has 14 residues. Germline assignment: CDR1 MNHNY and CDR2 SVGAGI (reference sequence). Germline trimming cut 7 bases from V and 6 bases from J; bases unmatched to any gene: 8.

This clone was counted a few times. This rearrangement joins TRBV5-1 to TRBJ1-4; maybe TRBD1 (5 bases). CDR1 is SGHRS and CDR2 is YFSETQ in the germline V gene. The CDR3 has 15 amino acids. The V end lost 4 bases, the J end lost 5 bases, and 15 bases lay between the germline ends. CDR3 in amino acids: CASSLFGQTNEKLFF. In DNA, the CDR3 is TGCGCCAGCAGCCTATTCGGACAAACGAATGAAAAACTGTTTTTT. The variable domain in full, with the rest retrieved from reference TRBV5-1 and TRBJ1-4, is KAGVTQTPRYLIKTRGQQVTLSCSPISGHRSVSWYQQTPGQGLQFLFEYFSETQRNKGNFPGRFSGRQFSNSRSEMNVSTLELGDSALYLCASSLFGQTNEKLFFGSGTQLSVL.

The V and J genes are TRBV6-5 and TRBJ1-4; no firm D call. Trimming cost V 0 bases and J 6 bases, with 11 bases left between them. Germline loops: CDR1 MNHEY, CDR2 SVGAGI. CDR3 length: 15 amino acids. The CDR3 loop reads CASSYSWADYEKLFF. The CDR3, as DNA: TGTGCCAGCAGTTACTCGTGGGCAGATTATGAAAAACTGTTTTTT.

This chain joins TRBV27 and TRBJ1-5, with D unclear. With 4 bases removed from V and 3 bases from J, the gap between germline ends came to 7 bases. The length of the CDR3 is 13 residues. CDR1 MNHEY and CDR2 SMNVEV come from the germline V gene (reference sequence). CDR3 protein: CASSYSFNQPQHF. The CDR3 DNA sequence: TGTGCCAGCAGTTATTCGTTCAATCAGCCCCAGCATTTT.

This clone was counted a single time. This chain uses TRBV10-2 with TRBJ1-5; D gene unclear. Looked up from germline, CDR1 is WSHSY and CDR2 is SAAADI. CDR3 length equals 13 residues. Between the trimmed V and J ends, which lost 3 bases and 8 bases, there was a span of 11 bases. CDR3 region: CASSEGRREPQHF. CDR3 nucleotide sequence: TGCGCCAGCAGTGAAGGGCGAAGAGAGCCCCAGCATTTT.

This chain links TRBV18 with TRBJ1-1, with TRBD1 as a possible D gene (5 bases). The length of the CDR3 is 14 residues. V lost 3 bases to trimming and J lost 4 bases, with 12 bases between them. Germline loops: CDR1 KGHSH, CDR2 LQKENI. In DNA, the CDR3 is TGTGCCAGCTCACCTCTGGAGAGGGGCACTGAAGCTTTCTTT. The encoded protein is CASSPLERGTEAFF.

V gene TRBV2 combines with J gene TRBJ1-4; D is uncertain. The CDR3 is 16 amino acids. Trimming pared 1 base from V and 0 bases from J, leaving 9 bases between. The V gene's germline CDR1 is SNHLY and CDR2 FYNNEI. The CDR3 DNA follows: TGTGCCAGCAGTGAAGTCGGGTTTGCAACTAATGAAAAACTGTTTTTT. It is translated as CASSEVGFATNEKLFF.

The chain employs TRBV2 and TRBJ1-5; D uncertain. Trimming removed 6 bases from V and 1 base from J, with 13 bases in between. The CDR3 extends over 15 amino acids. Germline V gene data show CDR1 as SNHLY and CDR2 as FYNNEI. In DNA form, the CDR3 reads TGTGCCAGCAGAAGCAGTACAGTGAGCAATCAGCCCCAGCATTTT. It yields the protein CASRSSTVSNQPQHF. The full variable domain, with the rest looked up from reference TRBV2 and TRBJ1-5, is EPEVTQTPSHQVTQMGQEVILRCVPISNHLYFYWYRQILGQKVEFLVSFYNNEISEKSEIFDDQFSVERPDGSNFTLKIRSTKLEDSAMYFCASRSSTVSNQPQHFGDGTRLSIL.

V gene TRBV18 combines with J gene TRBJ2-3; D not certain. Germline V lookup: CDR1 KGHSH, CDR2 LQKENI. Trimming removed 2 bases at V and 6 bases at J, with 6 bases between. The CDR3 is made up of 12 amino acids. CDR3 sequence: CASSPSADTQYF. The CDR3, as DNA: TGTGCCAGCTCACCATCCGCGGATACGCAGTATTTT.

The chain carries TRBV5-1 and TRBJ1-1, with D tentatively TRBD1 (5 bases). The ends were cut back, 0 bases at V and 11 bases at J, with 23 bases in the middle. This CDR3 is 16 amino acids long. Per germline, CDR1 SGHRS and CDR2 YFSETQ. The CDR3 DNA sequence: TGCGCCAGCAGCTTGGCTCCCCCGGGACGGGAAATGGGGGCTTTCTTT. The encoded protein is CASSLAPPGREMGAFF.

The CDR3 region is CASTPDRVGEQYF. CDR3 bases: TGTGCCAGCACCCCAGACAGGGTTGGCGAGCAGTACTTC. This rearrangement joins TRBV6-5 to TRBJ2-7, with TRBD1 matching 7 bases. With 7 bases clipped from V and 6 bases from J, the junction kept 9 bases outside the gene matches. The CDR3 has 13 amino acids. Germline V gene lookup returns CDR1 MNHEY and CDR2 SVGAGI.

This rearrangement joins TRBV27 to TRBJ2-5, with 13 positions matching TRBD2. Looked up from germline, CDR1 is MNHEY and CDR2 is SMNVEV (reference sequence). V lost 5 bases and J lost 5; bases outside the gene matches: 5. The CDR3 sequence is 15 residues long. DNA for the CDR3: TGTGCCAGCAGTACACTAGCGGGGGGGCCGGAGACCCAGTACTTC. Its translation: CASSTLAGGPETQYF.

This clone was recorded only once. V and J are TRBV4-2 and TRBJ2-1; 11 bases map to TRBD2. Trimming took 4 bases from V and 5 from J; bases not matched to a gene: 4. This CDR3 is built from 15 residues. Germline CDR1 is LGHNA and CDR2 is YNFKEQ. The CDR3 sequence: CASSPGTSGHNEQFF. The CDR3 region has the DNA TGTGCCAGCAGCCCTGGGACTAGCGGACACAATGAGCAGTTCTTC.